These 11 T cell receptor beta chains were sequenced from one sample in a study of OX40 agonist ivuxolimab in advanced cancers. TCRdb's table, derived via immunoSEQ multiplex PCR, lists solely in-frame clones and lacks some. Seen here are approximately 89,000 clones, about 88% observed once, and the top ten hold 0.25% to 0.3%. This specimen consisted of CD4+ or CD8+ T cells sorted from blood, obtained in a trial of the OX40 agonist ivuxolimab. These receptors were collected from an adult with an advanced solid tumor such as melanoma, head and neck, liver or kidney cancer.

The rearrangement uses TRBV14 and TRBJ1-1; 7 bases are shared with TRBD1. This CDR3 comprises 14 residues. Germline V gene lookup returns CDR1 SGHDN and CDR2 FVKESK. With V trimmed by 3 bases and J by 0 bases, 1 base remained unmatched. The CDR3 DNA reads as TGTGCCAGCAGCCACAGGGGGATGAACACTGAAGCTTTCTTT. Translating it yields CASSHRGMNTEAFF.

V gene TRBV2 combines with J gene TRBJ1-1; 8 bases are shared with TRBD1. Germline loops: CDR1 SNHLY, CDR2 FYNNEI. The CDR3 runs 15 residues. V shed 4 bases, J shed 1 base, and the junction held 5 bases outside the gene matches. CDR3 in amino acids: CASSAGTGANTEAFF. The CDR3 DNA reads TGTGCCAGCAGTGCCGGGACAGGAGCGAACACTGAAGCTTTCTTT.

The V call is TRBV28, the J call TRBJ1-2; D may be TRBD1 (5 bases). This CDR3 contains 12 residues. Germline V gives CDR1 MDHEN, CDR2 SYDVKM. V was pared by 6 bases and J by 4 bases, with 9 bases between. This CDR3 reads CASRDTSYGYTF. CDR3 bases: TGTGCCAGCAGGGACACCTCCTATGGCTACACCTTC.

This clone was seen a few times. V usage is TRBV4-1 and J usage is TRBJ2-5, with 11 bases lining up with TRBD2. The J segment lost 3 bases and the V segment lost 4 bases, leaving 7 bases of the junction unmatched. The CDR3 totals 16 residues. Germline lookup yields CDR1 MGHRA and CDR2 YSYEKL. The CDR3 loop is CASSPIVGLAEETQYF. The CDR3 DNA sequence: TGCGCCAGCAGCCCGATCGTGGGACTAGCGGAAGAGACCCAGTACTTC.

V gene TRBV18 combines with J gene TRBJ1-1; possibly TRBD1 for D (6 bases). V dropped 7 bases and J dropped 3 bases, with 12 bases sitting between them. This CDR3 region has 13 residues. CDR1 KGHSH and CDR2 LQKENI come from the germline V gene. The CDR3 bases are TGTGCCAGCTTGTACAGGGTATACACTGAAGCTTTCTTT. As protein: CASLYRVYTEAFF.

The rearrangement uses TRBV19 and TRBJ1-2; TRBD1 aligns across 8 bases. The germline V gene encodes CDR1 LNHDA and CDR2 SQIVND (reference sequence). The length of the CDR3 is 14 residues. With V trimmed by 5 bases and J by 1 base, 3 bases remained unmatched. The DNA for the CDR3 is TGTGCCAGTAGTCGACAGGGGAATAACTATGGCTACACCTTC. Translation gives CASSRQGNNYGYTF.

The J gene is TRBJ1-5, the V gene TRBV19, with TRBD1 matching over 7 bases. This CDR3 contains 15 residues. The germline V gene has CDR1 LNHDA and CDR2 SQIVND (reference sequence). The V segment lost 3 bases and the J segment 3 bases; nucleotides outside the gene matches: 5. The CDR3 DNA reads as TGTGCCAGTAGTATTCAGACAGGGACCAATCAGCCCCAGCATTTT. Translating gives CASSIQTGTNQPQHF.

The gene calls are TRBV7-3 and TRBJ2-2; D remains ambiguous. The germline V and J ends were trimmed by 2 bases and 1 base, with 8 bases remaining between them. The CDR3 is 15 residues long. CDR1 is SGHTA and CDR2 is FQGTGA in the germline V gene. The CDR3 DNA reads as TGTGCCAGCAGCTTAGCGTCAGTGAACACCGGGGAGCTGTTTTTT. This gives the protein CASSLASVNTGELFF.

The chain is built from TRBV4-3 and TRBJ2-2; D ambiguous. Trimming removed 0 bases at V and 0 bases at J, with 8 bases between. This CDR3 is built from 16 residues. The germline V gene encodes CDR1 LGHNA and CDR2 YSLEER. CDR3 protein: CASSQDLAPNTGELFF. The CDR3 DNA is TGCGCCAGCAGCCAAGATTTGGCACCGAACACCGGGGAGCTGTTTTTT.

The genes are TRBV12-2 and TRBJ2-1; the table's D call, TRBD2, has no DNA check behind it. TRBV12-2 is termed a pseudogene. CDR3 size: 16 residues. Here the CDR3 reads CVSRLVGTTGLNEQFF. In DNA form, the CDR3 reads TGTGTAAGTCGCTTAGTTGGGACTACGGGATTAAATGAGCAGTTCTTC.

The CDR3 coding sequence is TGTGCCAGCAGCTTAGATCCGAGTCCCTATGGCTACACCTTC. Residues: CASSLDPSPYGYTF. The rearrangement links TRBV11-2 to TRBJ1-2; D gene unclear. V was cut by 0 bases and J by 4 bases, with 9 bases left in between. This CDR3 has 14 amino acids. Looked up from germline, CDR1 is SGHAT and CDR2 is FQNNGV. The full variable domain, with the rest looked up from reference TRBV11-2 and TRBJ1-2, is EAGVAQSPRYKIIEKRQSVAFWCNPISGHATLYWYQQILGQGPKLLIQFQNNGVVDDSQLPKDRFSAERLKGVDSTLKIQPAKLEDSAVYLCASSLDPSPYGYTFGSGTRLTVV.